The entry below describes one TCR beta chain. Its cognate antigen is unknown. The entry originates in a study of vaccination effects on CD4 cells after COVID-19. Clones were sequenced by immunoSEQ multiplex PCR, and TCRdb holds only the in-frame ones, with some missing. The table includes tens of thousands of clones, around 80% detected once. Before any sequencing was done, the ViraFEST assay used viral peptide pools to expand antigen-specific CD4+ T cells. Isolation of CD4+ T cells took place after nine to ten days of culture. Either the BNT162b2 or mRNA-1273 vaccine was given to participants in two doses. Wells each received 1.8 million or so PBMC, cultured with around 9.6 IU/ml IL-2 and around 10 ug/ml peptides. Germline assignment: CDR1 SGHVS and CDR2 FQNEAQ. Germline trimming cut 6 bases from V and 0 bases from J; bases unmatched to any gene: 5. CDR3 length: 15 residues.

The V call is TRBV7-8, the J call TRBJ2-7; 10 bases are shared with TRBD1. This receptor was identified in a human donor who received a COVID-19 vaccine. Source: CD4+ T cells from PBMCs cultured with HCoV-OC43 spike peptides, taken after COVID-19 vaccination. Subset denoted: HCoV-OC43 spike overlapping peptide pool stimulation. The CDR3 bases are TGTGCCAGCAGGGAGGACAGGGGGACCTCCTACGAGCAGTACTTC. Residues: CASREDRGTSYEQYF.